The TCR beta chain described here comes from a study of cytomegalovirus exposure and HLA in healthy donors. The study's findings and limits: Most subjects' HLA-A and HLA-B alleles were reportedly predicted from TCR beta sequences. Roughly uniform depth of sequencing across donors was assumed in presence/absence analyses. In an earlier analysis, productive rearrangement rates for most beta V segments clustered near 87% or 30%.

Germline V CDR1 and CDR2: SEHNR, FQNEAQ (reference sequence). The CDR3 totals 14 residues. With 1 base removed from V and 8 bases from J, the gap between germline ends came to 11 bases. The PCR used 60 Vbeta and 13 Jbeta primers. Using immunoSEQ multiplex PCR, the repertoire was profiled, and TCRdb retains in-frame clones only, with some absent. Of 90,000 to 110,000 clones in the sample, 70% to 80% were seen once. To note about this clone: The target antigen is unknown.

All donors participated as healthy donors of bone marrow. The genes are TRBV7-9 and TRBJ1-4; weak D call: TRBD1 (6 bases). Sequenced sample: PBMCs. The clonotype was recovered from a man aged 40-49 years in good health and CMV-seronegative. CDR3 in DNA: TGTGCCAGCAGCTTAGATACAGGGAAGGAAAAACTGTTTTTT. Translating it yields CASSLDTGKEKLFF. Full variable domain (missing parts from reference TRBV7-9 and TRBJ1-4): DTGVSQNPRHKITKRGQNVTFRCDPISEHNRLYWYRQTLGQGPEFLTYFQNEAQLEKSRLLSDRFSAERPKGSFSTLEIQRTEQGDSAMYLCASSLDTGKEKLFFGSGTQLSVL.